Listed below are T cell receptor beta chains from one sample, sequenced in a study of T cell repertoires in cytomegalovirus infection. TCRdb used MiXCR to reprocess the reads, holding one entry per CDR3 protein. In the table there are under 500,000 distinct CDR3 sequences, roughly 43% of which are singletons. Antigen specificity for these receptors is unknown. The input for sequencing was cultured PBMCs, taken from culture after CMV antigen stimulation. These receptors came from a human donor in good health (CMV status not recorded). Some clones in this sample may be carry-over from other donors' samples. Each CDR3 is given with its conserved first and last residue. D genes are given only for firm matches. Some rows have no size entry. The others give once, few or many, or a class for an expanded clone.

CDR3: CASSQEEGAGGDEQFF
DNA: TGTGCCAGCAGCCAAGAGGAAGGAGCGGGGGGGGATGAGCAGTTCTTC
J: TRBJ2-1
D: TRBD2
size: NA
V: TRBV4-2

CDR3: CASSQEIRQGGTEAFF
DNA: TGCGCCAGCAGCCAAGAGATCAGACAGGGCGGAACTGAAGCTTTCTTT
J: TRBJ1-1
D: TRBD1
size: NA
V: TRBV4-1

CDR3: CASRSNRQGPDTQYF
DNA: TGTGCCAGCAGAAGTAACCGACAGGGTCCAGATACGCAGTATTTT
J: TRBJ2-3
D: TRBD1
size: NA
V: TRBV6-6

CDR3: CASSFLWVVAGVSETQYF
DNA: TGTGCCAGCAGCTTCCTTTGGGTTGTAGCGGGAGTGTCAGAGACCCAGTACTTC
J: TRBJ2-5
D: TRBD2
size: few
V: TRBV7-2

CDR3: CASSQNTGTEAFF
DNA: TGTGCCAGCAGCCAAAATACAGGGACTGAAGCTTTCTTT
J: TRBJ1-1
D: NA
size: few
V: TRBV6-2/TRBV6-3

CDR3: CASSDLTSIEQYF
DNA: TGTGCCAGCAGTGACCTCACTAGTATCGAGCAGTACTTC
J: TRBJ2-7
D: NA
size: NA
V: TRBV25-1

CDR3: CASSFTTSANEQFF
DNA: TGTGCCAGCAGCTTTACGACTAGCGCCAATGAGCAGTTCTTC
J: TRBJ2-1
D: TRBD2
size: once
V: TRBV7-2

CDR3: CASSLLQGLYEKLFF
DNA: TGTGCCAGCAGCTTGCTACAGGGCCTTTATGAAAAACTGTTTTTT
J: TRBJ1-4
D: NA
size: NA
V: TRBV5-8

CDR3: CASSEFPGGEVGYTF
DNA: TGTGCCAGCAGTGAATTCCCAGGGGGCGAAGTTGGCTACACCTTC
J: TRBJ1-2
D: TRBD1
size: NA
V: TRBV2

CDR3: CASSLIGTKYEQYF
DNA: TGTGCCAGCAGTTTAATCGGGACAAAATACGAGCAGTACTTC
J: TRBJ2-7
D: NA
size: few
V: TRBV27

CDR3: CASSLGQATPTDTQYF
DNA: TGTGCCAGCAGTTTAGGGCAGGCGACACCCACAGATACGCAGTATTTT
J: TRBJ2-3
D: NA
size: NA
V: TRBV28

CDR3: CASSTTGAAGANVLTF
DNA: TGTGCCAGCAGCACGACAGGGGCTGCTGGGGCCAACGTCCTGACTTTC
J: TRBJ2-6
D: TRBD1
size: few
V: TRBV7-9

CDR3: CASSLAGSIATYEQYF
DNA: TGTGCCAGCAGCTTAGCGGGGAGCATAGCGACCTACGAGCAGTACTTC
J: TRBJ2-7
D: NA
size: NA
V: TRBV7-6

CDR3: CASSQDLGGLTTYNEQFF
DNA: TGCGCCAGCAGCCAAGATTTAGGGGGCCTAACTACTTACAATGAGCAGTTCTTC
J: TRBJ2-1
D: TRBD1
size: NA
V: TRBV4-1

CDR3: CASSSGGLTQYF
DNA: TGTGCCAGCAGCTCGGGGGGGCTCACGCAGTATTTT
J: TRBJ2-3
D: TRBD2
size: NA
V: TRBV13

CDR3: CSARGRVEQFF
DNA: TGCAGTGCTAGAGGGAGGGTTGAGCAGTTCTTC
J: TRBJ2-1
D: NA
size: NA
V: TRBV20-1

CDR3: CASRSTRTYNEQFF
DNA: TGTGCCAGCAGGTCGACTAGAACCTACAATGAGCAGTTCTTC
J: TRBJ2-1
D: NA
size: NA
V: TRBV2

CDR3: CASSQGTGGPGQPQHF
DNA: TGCGCCAGCAGCCAGGGGACAGGGGGCCCTGGCCAGCCCCAGCATTTT
J: TRBJ1-5
D: TRBD1
size: NA
V: TRBV5-1

CDR3: CSARGWGSEQYF
DNA: TGCAGTGCCCGTGGGTGGGGGAGTGAGCAGTACTTC
J: TRBJ2-7
D: NA
size: once
V: TRBV20-1

CDR3: CASSALQGTTETQYF
DNA: TGTGCCAGCTCAGCCCTTCAGGGCACAACAGAGACCCAGTACTTC
J: TRBJ2-5
D: NA
size: NA
V: TRBV18

CDR3: CATSTISRSDTEAFF
DNA: TGTGCCACCAGTACGATCTCTCGTAGCGACACTGAAGCTTTCTTT
J: TRBJ1-1
D: NA
size: once
V: TRBV15

CDR3: CASSPLAGEGRETQYF
DNA: TGTGCCAGCAGCCCACTAGCGGGAGAGGGACGGGAGACCCAGTACTTC
J: TRBJ2-5
D: TRBD2
size: few
V: TRBV7-2

CDR3: CASSRTGRFITDTQYF
DNA: TGTGCCAGCAGCCGGACAGGCCGTTTCATCACAGATACGCAGTATTTT
J: TRBJ2-3
D: TRBD1
size: NA
V: TRBV6-1

CDR3: CASSINVQETQYF
DNA: TGTGCCAGTAGTATCAATGTACAAGAGACCCAGTACTTC
J: TRBJ2-5
D: NA
size: NA
V: TRBV19

CDR3: CASSPSLRGEETQYF
DNA: TGTGCCAGCTCTCCCTCTCTGCGGGGGGAGGAGACCCAGTACTTC
J: TRBJ2-5
D: TRBD2
size: few
V: TRBV18

CDR3: CASSLLSPGGFF
DNA: TGTGCCAGCAGCTTATTAAGTCCGGGAGGTTTCTTT
J: TRBJ1-1
D: NA
size: NA
V: TRBV7-2

CDR3: CASSLFTGPDNSPLHF
DNA: TGCGCCAGCAGCTTGTTCACCGGCCCCGACAATTCACCCCTCCACTTT
J: TRBJ1-6
D: NA
size: few
V: TRBV5-1

CDR3: CASSLGLLAKPAETQYF
DNA: TGTGCCAGCAGCCTCGGCCTACTAGCGAAACCGGCAGAGACCCAGTACTTC
J: TRBJ2-5
D: TRBD2
size: few
V: TRBV28